A selection of T cell receptor beta chains follows, all from one sample in a study of blood T cell repertoires in COVID-19. TCRdb's copy holds only in-frame clones and misses some; the assay was immunoSEQ multiplex PCR. The sample lists fewer than 55,000 clones, 84% occurring once. The sequencing sample was made of peripheral blood. The receptor source for this set is a man aged 45-60 years with acute or convalescent COVID-19. Both conserved end residues are part of each CDR3. The D gene is left open where the match is weak. Clone size is shown for a subset of rows, as once, few, many or a class of expanded clone.

CASSLGQFYEQYF	TGTGCCAGCAGCTTGGGACAGTTTTACGAGCAGTACTTC	NA	NA	TRBV5-5	TRBJ2-7
CASSFGSGQGLNTEAFF	TGTGCCAGCAGCTTTGGTTCAGGACAGGGACTCAACACTGAAGCTTTCTTT	TRBD1	once	TRBV11-2	TRBJ1-1
CASSLGQGGQPQHF	TGTGCCAGCAGCTTAGGACAAGGAGGTCAGCCCCAGCATTTT	NA	NA	TRBV7-2	TRBJ1-5
CASSQDDGVSGNTIYF	TGTGCCAGCAGCCAAGACGACGGAGTCTCTGGAAACACCATATATTTT	NA	once	TRBV4-2	TRBJ1-3
CASRLQGTNEKLFF	TGTGCCAGCAGATTGCAGGGAACTAATGAAAAACTGTTTTTT	NA	few	TRBV11-2	TRBJ1-4
CASSPKQGNYGYTF	TGTGCCAGCAGTCCGAAACAGGGGAACTATGGCTACACCTTC	TRBD1	NA	TRBV5-5	TRBJ1-2
CASSPFSSYNSPLHF	TGTGCCAGTAGCCCCTTTTCCTCCTATAATTCACCCCTCCACTTT	NA	NA	TRBV19	TRBJ1-6
CASSSPQGHPINEQYF	TGTGCCAGCAGTTCGCCACAGGGACACCCAATAAACGAGCAGTACTTC	NA	NA	TRBV28	TRBJ2-7
CASSLEGLMTIYF	TGTGCCAGCAGCTTAGAGGGACTTATGACCATATATTTT	NA	NA	TRBV7-2	TRBJ1-3
CATSRDVVVRGGAGELFF	TGTGCCACCAGCAGAGACGTAGTTGTGCGGGGTGGGGCCGGGGAGCTGTTTTTT	NA	NA	TRBV15	TRBJ2-2
CASSSRTSSYEQYF	TGTGCCAGCAGCTCCCGGACTAGTTCCTACGAGCAGTACTTC	TRBD2	NA	TRBV7-9	TRBJ2-7
CASSQDGAGTDTQYF	TGTGCCAGCAGCCAAGATGGCGCGGGCACAGATACGCAGTATTTT	NA	NA	TRBV4-2	TRBJ2-3
CASSRLAGAADTQYF	TGTGCCAGCAGCCGTCTAGCGGGAGCGGCAGATACGCAGTATTTT	TRBD2	NA	TRBV3-1/TRBV3-2	TRBJ2-3
CASRPIPPGVGGYTF	TGTGCCAGCAGACCTATACCTCCGGGAGTGGGAGGCTACACCTTC	NA	NA	TRBV27	TRBJ1-2
CASSLALAGVTDTQYF	TGTGCCAGCAGCTTGGCTCTAGCGGGAGTGACAGATACGCAGTATTTT	TRBD2	NA	TRBV13	TRBJ2-3
CASSWRLDTGELFF	TGTGCCAGCAGTTGGAGGCTCGACACCGGGGAGCTGTTTTTT	NA	NA	TRBV6-6	TRBJ2-2
CATSPEGGQGAHGYTF	TGTGCCACCAGCCCAGAAGGGGGACAGGGGGCCCATGGCTACACCTTC	TRBD1	NA	TRBV15	TRBJ1-2
CASSQVLRSEQYF	TGTGCCAGCAGCCAAGTTCTCAGGTCCGAGCAGTACTTC	NA	NA	TRBV4-2	TRBJ2-7
CANSGSMAEAFF	TGTGCCAATTCAGGGTCTATGGCTGAAGCTTTCTTT	NA	once	TRBV30	TRBJ1-1
CASRVNRGGYEQYF	TGTGCCAGCAGGGTCAACAGGGGGGGTTACGAGCAGTACTTC	NA	NA	TRBV6-5	TRBJ2-7
CASSRGAGNQPQHF	TGTGCCAGCAGCCGAGGGGCGGGCAATCAGCCCCAGCATTTT	NA	NA	TRBV6-6	TRBJ1-5
CASSYSRADTGELFF	TGTGCCAGCAGTTATTCCAGGGCCGACACCGGGGAGCTGTTTTTT	NA	NA	TRBV6-6	TRBJ2-2
CASSFGGSSYEQYF	TGTGCCAGCAGCTTCGGGGGGAGCTCCTACGAGCAGTACTTC	TRBD2	NA	TRBV7-9	TRBJ2-7
CAISDELGLRGYTF	TGTGCCATCAGTGATGAGCTGGGCCTTCGTGGCTACACCTTC	NA	NA	TRBV10-3	TRBJ1-2
CASRAATGDGGKAFF	TGTGCCAGCAGAGCTGCGACAGGGGACGGGGGGAAAGCTTTCTTT	TRBD1	NA	TRBV25-1	TRBJ1-1
CASSLSTGVAGELFF	TGTGCCAGCAGTCTATCGACAGGGGTAGCCGGGGAGCTGTTTTTT	TRBD1	once	TRBV27	TRBJ2-2
CASSLEASSAGELFF	TGCGCCAGCAGCTTGGAGGCTAGTTCTGCCGGGGAGCTGTTTTTT	NA	NA	TRBV5-1	TRBJ2-2
CASSSDRDDTDTQYF	TGTGCCAGCAGCTCGGACAGGGACGACACAGATACGCAGTATTTT	TRBD1	NA	TRBV6-2/TRBV6-3	TRBJ2-3
CASSRDSRETTSYGYTF	TGTGCCAGCAGCCGGGACAGCCGTGAAACAACTAGTTATGGCTACACCTTC	TRBD1	NA	TRBV3-1/TRBV3-2	TRBJ1-2
CGDRDQYF	TGCGGGGACAGGGATCAGTACTTC	TRBD1	NA	TRBV10-1	TRBJ2-5
CASSIGLHSNQPQHF	TGTGCCAGTAGTATTGGACTGCATAGCAATCAGCCCCAGCATTTT	NA	NA	TRBV19	TRBJ1-5